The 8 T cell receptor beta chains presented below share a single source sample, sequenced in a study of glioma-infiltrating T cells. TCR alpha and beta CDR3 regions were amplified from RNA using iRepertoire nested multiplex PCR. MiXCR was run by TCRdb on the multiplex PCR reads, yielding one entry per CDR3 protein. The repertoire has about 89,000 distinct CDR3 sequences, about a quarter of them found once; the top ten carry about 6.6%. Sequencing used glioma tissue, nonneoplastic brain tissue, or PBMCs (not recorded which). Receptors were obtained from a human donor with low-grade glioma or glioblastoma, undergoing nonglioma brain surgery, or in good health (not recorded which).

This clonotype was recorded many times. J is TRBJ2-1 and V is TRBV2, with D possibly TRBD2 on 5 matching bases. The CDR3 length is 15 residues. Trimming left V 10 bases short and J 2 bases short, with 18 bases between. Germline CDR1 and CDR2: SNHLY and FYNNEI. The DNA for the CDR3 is TGTGCCATTTTTCCGGGCAAGAGGGCCTACAATGAGCAGTTCTTC. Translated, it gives CAIFPGKRAYNEQFF.

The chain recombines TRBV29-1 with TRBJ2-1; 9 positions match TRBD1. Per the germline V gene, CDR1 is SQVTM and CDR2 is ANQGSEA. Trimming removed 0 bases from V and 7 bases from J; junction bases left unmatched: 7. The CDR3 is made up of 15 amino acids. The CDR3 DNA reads TGCAGCGTTGAAGATCTGGGACAGGGCTTTAATGAGCAGTTCTTC. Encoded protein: CSVEDLGQGFNEQFF.

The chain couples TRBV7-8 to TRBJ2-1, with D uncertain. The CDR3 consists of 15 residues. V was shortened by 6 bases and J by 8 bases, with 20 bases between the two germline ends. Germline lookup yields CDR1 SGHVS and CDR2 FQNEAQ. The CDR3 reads CASSLRPPPSYEQFF. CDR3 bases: TGTGCCAGCAGTTTACGCCCCCCCCCCAGCTATGAGCAGTTCTTC. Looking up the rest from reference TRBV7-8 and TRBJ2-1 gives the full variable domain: GAGVSQSPRYKVAKRGQDVALRCDPISGHVSLFWYQQALGQGPEFLTYFQNEAQLDKSGLPSDRFFAERPEGSVSTLKIQRTQQEDSAVYLCASSLRPPPSYEQFFGPGTRLTVL.

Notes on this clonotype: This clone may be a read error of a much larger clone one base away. The CDR3 nucleotides read TGTGCCAGCCCACCACCGACGGCTTACAATGAGCAGTTCTTC. Amino acids: CASPPPTAYNEQFF. The chain is built from TRBV3-1 and TRBJ2-1; D gene ambiguous. CDR3 length equals 14 residues. Germline CDR1 and CDR2: LGHDT and YNNKEL (reference sequence). Trimming cost V 8 bases and J 4 bases, with 15 bases left between them.

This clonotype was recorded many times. The CDR3 is CASSPGLNTEAFF. The CDR3 nucleotides are TGTGCCAGCAGTCCAGGGTTGAACACTGAAGCTTTCTTT. The chain links TRBV11-2 to TRBJ1-1, with a tentative D call TRBD1 (5 bases). CDR3 length: 13 amino acids. V was trimmed by 6 bases and J by 0 bases, leaving 8 bases between them. Germline V gene sequence: CDR1 SGHAT, CDR2 FQNNGV.

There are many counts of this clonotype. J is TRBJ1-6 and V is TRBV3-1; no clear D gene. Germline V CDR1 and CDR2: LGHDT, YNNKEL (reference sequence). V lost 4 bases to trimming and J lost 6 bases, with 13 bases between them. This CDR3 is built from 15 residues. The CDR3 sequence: CASSPAGALNSPLHF. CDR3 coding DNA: TGTGCCAGCAGCCCAGCGGGAGCCCTTAATTCACCCCTCCACTTT.

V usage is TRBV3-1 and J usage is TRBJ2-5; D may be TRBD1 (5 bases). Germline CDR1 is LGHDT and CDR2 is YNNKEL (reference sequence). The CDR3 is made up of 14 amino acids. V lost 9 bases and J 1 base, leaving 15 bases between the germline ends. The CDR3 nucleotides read TGTGCCAGATCACCAGGGCAACTCCAAGAGACCCAGTACTTC. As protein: CARSPGQLQETQYF.

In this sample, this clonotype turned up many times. The DNA for the CDR3 is TGTGCCAGCAGTTACTCGAAGACCCAGACGTGGGAGCAGTACTTC. Its protein product is CASSYSKTQTWEQYF. This sequence joins TRBV6-6 and TRBJ2-7; the D is unclear. Looked up from germline, CDR1 is MNHNY and CDR2 is SVGAGI (reference sequence). The CDR3 has 15 amino acids. Trimming took 0 bases from V and 7 from J, leaving 16 bases between them.